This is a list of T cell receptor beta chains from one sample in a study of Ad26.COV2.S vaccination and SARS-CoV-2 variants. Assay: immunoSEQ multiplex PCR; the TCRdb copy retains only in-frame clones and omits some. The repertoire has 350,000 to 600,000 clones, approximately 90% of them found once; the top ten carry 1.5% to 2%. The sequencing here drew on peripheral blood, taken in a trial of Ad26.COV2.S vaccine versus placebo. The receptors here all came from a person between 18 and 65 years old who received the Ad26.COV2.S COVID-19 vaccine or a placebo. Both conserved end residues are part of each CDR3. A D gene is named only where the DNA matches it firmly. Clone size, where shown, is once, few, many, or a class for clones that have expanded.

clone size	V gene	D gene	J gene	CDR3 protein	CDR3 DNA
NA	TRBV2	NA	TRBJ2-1	CASSVPNRDPSYNEQFF	TGTGCCAGCAGTGTACCTAACAGGGACCCTAGCTACAATGAGCAGTTCTTC
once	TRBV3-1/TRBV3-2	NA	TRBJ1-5	CASSLSGAYSNQPQHF	TGTGCCAGCAGCCTTAGCGGGGCGTATAGCAATCAGCCCCAGCATTTT
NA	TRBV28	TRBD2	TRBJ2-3	CASSLSVGVAGGPGDTQYF	TGTGCCAGCAGTTTATCGGTGGGGGTAGCGGGAGGGCCTGGAGATACGCAGTATTTT
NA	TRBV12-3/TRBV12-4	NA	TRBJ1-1	CASSLQENTEAFF	TGTGCCAGCAGTTTACAAGAGAACACTGAAGCTTTCTTT
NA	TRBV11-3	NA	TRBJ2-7	CASTQKGWEQYF	TGTGCCAGCACCCAAAAGGGGTGGGAGCAGTACTTC
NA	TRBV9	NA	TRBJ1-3	CASSVAGLSGNTIYF	TGTGCCAGCAGCGTAGCGGGGCTTTCTGGAAACACCATATATTTT
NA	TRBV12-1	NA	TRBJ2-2	CASTPEVGLMGAGELFF	TGTGCCAGCACCCCGGAGGTCGGACTCATGGGGGCCGGGGAGCTGTTTTTT
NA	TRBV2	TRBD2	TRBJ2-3	CASSQASSGRGDTQYF	TGTGCCAGCAGTCAGGCTTCTAGCGGGAGGGGCGATACGCAGTATTTT
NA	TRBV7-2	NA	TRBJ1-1	CASSLARNTEAFF	TGTGCCAGCAGCTTAGCGCGTAACACTGAAGCTTTCTTT
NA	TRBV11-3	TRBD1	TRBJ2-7	CASSLGTGSSYEQYF	TGTGCCAGCAGCCTGGGGACAGGGTCATCCTACGAGCAGTACTTC
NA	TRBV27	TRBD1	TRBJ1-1	CASSLRDREDEAFF	TGTGCCAGCAGTCTCCGGGACAGGGAGGATGAAGCTTTCTTT
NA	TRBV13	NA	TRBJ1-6	CASTLTQGKGLNSPLHF	TGTGCCAGCACCCTGACCCAGGGGAAAGGCCTCAATTCACCCCTCCACTTT
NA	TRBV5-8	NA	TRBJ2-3	CASSLALLAVTGTDTQYF	TGTGCCAGCAGCTTGGCCCTATTAGCGGTTACGGGCACAGATACGCAGTATTTT
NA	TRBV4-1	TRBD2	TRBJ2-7	CASSQVGGAKEQYF	TGCGCCAGCAGCCAAGTCGGGGGGGCAAAAGAGCAGTACTTC
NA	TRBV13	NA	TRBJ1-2	CASSFRPLTANYGYTF	TGTGCCAGCAGCTTCCGGCCCTTGACAGCGAACTATGGCTACACCTTC
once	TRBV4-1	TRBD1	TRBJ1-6	CASSQDRGLSVLHF	TGCGCCAGCAGCCAGGACAGGGGACTTTCGGTTCTCCACTTT
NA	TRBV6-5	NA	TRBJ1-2	CASSYSSWGDNYGYTF	TGTGCCAGCAGTTACTCCTCGTGGGGCGATAACTATGGCTACACCTTC
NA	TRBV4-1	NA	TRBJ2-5	CASRQEPHLRDTEETQYF	TGCGCCAGCAGGCAAGAGCCCCATCTCCGGGACACGGAGGAGACCCAGTACTTC
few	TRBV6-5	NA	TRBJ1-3	CASLFDVSGNTIYF	TGTGCCAGCCTCTTCGATGTGTCTGGAAACACCATATATTTT
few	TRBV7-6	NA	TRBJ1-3	CASSSTRQDIPFF	TGTGCCAGCAGCTCGACCCGACAGGACATACCATTTTTT
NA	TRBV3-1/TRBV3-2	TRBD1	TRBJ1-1	CASSQDWARQGDTEAFF	TGTGCCAGCAGCCAAGACTGGGCCCGACAGGGGGACACTGAAGCTTTCTTT
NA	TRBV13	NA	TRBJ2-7	CASSLREWDTSHLEQYF	TGTGCCAGCAGCTTAAGGGAATGGGACACCTCCCATCTCGAGCAGTACTTC
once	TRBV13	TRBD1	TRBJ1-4	CASSSDRGTATNEKLFF	TGTGCCAGCAGCTCCGACAGGGGAACGGCAACTAATGAAAAACTGTTTTTT
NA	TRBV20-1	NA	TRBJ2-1	CSADNYNEQFF	TGCAGTGCGGATAACTACAATGAGCAGTTCTTC
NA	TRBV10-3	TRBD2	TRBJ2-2	CAISGAGVLTGELFF	TGTGCCATCAGTGGAGCGGGGGTCCTCACCGGGGAGCTGTTTTTT
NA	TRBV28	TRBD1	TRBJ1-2	CASLTGEGGYGYTF	TGTGCCAGCTTGACAGGGGAGGGTGGCTATGGCTACACCTTC
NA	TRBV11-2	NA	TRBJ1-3	CASSLALSRASGNTIYF	TGTGCCAGCAGCTTAGCCCTCTCGCGGGCCTCTGGAAACACCATATATTTT
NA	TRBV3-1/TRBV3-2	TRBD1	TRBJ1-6	CASSRQGAQSPLHF	TGTGCCAGCAGCCGACAGGGGGCGCAGTCACCCCTCCACTTT
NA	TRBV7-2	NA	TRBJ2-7	CASSLGGPTAGEQYF	TGTGCCAGCAGCTTAGGGGGACCCACGGCGGGGGAGCAGTACTTC
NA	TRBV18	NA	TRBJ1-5	CASSPPIRFSPRNQPQHF	TGTGCCAGCTCACCACCAATCAGGTTCTCCCCGCGCAATCAGCCCCAGCATTTT
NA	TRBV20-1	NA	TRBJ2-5	CSASAASANQETQYF	TGCAGTGCTAGTGCCGCTAGCGCGAACCAAGAGACCCAGTACTTC
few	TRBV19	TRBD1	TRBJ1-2	CASSIQTGMAYGYTF	TGTGCCAGTAGTATTCAGACAGGGATGGCCTATGGCTACACCTTC
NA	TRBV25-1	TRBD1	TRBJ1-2	CASSAWAGTGANNYGYTF	TGTGCCAGCAGTGCATGGGCCGGGACAGGGGCGAATAACTATGGCTACACCTTC
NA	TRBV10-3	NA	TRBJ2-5	CAISESGETQYF	TGTGCCATCAGTGAGTCCGGGGAGACCCAGTACTTC
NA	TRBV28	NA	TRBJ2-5	CASSLARETQYF	TGTGCCAGCAGTCTAGCGAGGGAGACCCAGTACTTC
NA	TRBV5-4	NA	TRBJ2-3	CASSKEEDTQYF	TGTGCCAGCAGTAAAGAAGAAGATACGCAGTATTTT
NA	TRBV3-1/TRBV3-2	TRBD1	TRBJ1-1	CASNPGQGGHGTEAFF	TGTGCCAGCAACCCAGGACAGGGCGGGCATGGCACTGAAGCTTTCTTT
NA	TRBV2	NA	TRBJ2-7	CASSLGGYEQYF	TGTGCCAGCAGCCTCGGGGGCTACGAGCAGTACTTC
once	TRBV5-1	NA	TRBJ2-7	CASSWTVSYEQYF	TGCGCCAGCAGCTGGACAGTCTCCTACGAGCAGTACTTC
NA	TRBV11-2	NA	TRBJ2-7	CASSSGFSSYEQYF	TGTGCCAGCAGCTCAGGGTTCAGCTCCTACGAGCAGTACTTC
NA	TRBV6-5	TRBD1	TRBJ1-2	CASSWSTGKFYGYTF	TGTGCCAGTTCGTGGTCGACAGGGAAGTTCTATGGCTACACCTTC
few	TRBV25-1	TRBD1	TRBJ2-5	CASSGNVRTGGVQETQYF	TGTGCCAGCAGTGGGAATGTCAGGACAGGTGGGGTACAAGAGACCCAGTACTTC
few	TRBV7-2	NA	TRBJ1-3	CASSPRKGFDTIYF	TGTGCCAGCAGCCCTAGGAAGGGGTTTGACACCATATATTTT
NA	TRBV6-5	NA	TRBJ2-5	CASSYSQYLGTQYF	TGTGCCAGCAGTTACTCCCAGTATCTCGGGACCCAGTACTTC
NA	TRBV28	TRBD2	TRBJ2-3	CASSPASSGNTDTQYF	TGTGCCAGCAGTCCCGCCTCTAGCGGGAACACAGATACGCAGTATTTT
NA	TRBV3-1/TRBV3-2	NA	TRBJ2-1	CASSQDGTLSRNEQFF	TGTGCCAGCAGCCAAGATGGGACTCTAAGCCGAAATGAGCAGTTCTTC
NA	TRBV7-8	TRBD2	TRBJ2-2	CASGLVLAGAGGRELFF	TGTGCCAGCGGTCTAGTACTAGCGGGGGCTGGGGGCCGGGAGCTGTTTTTT
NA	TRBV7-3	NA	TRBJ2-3	CASSPEGTGTDTQYF	TGTGCCAGCAGCCCAGAGGGTACGGGCACAGATACGCAGTATTTT
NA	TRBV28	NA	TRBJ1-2	CASSKVPMGRLYGYTF	TGTGCCAGCAGTAAAGTCCCGATGGGACGCCTCTATGGCTACACCTTC
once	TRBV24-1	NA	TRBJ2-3	CATSDLPGGQGRDTQYF	TGTGCCACCAGTGATTTGCCGGGAGGACAGGGTCGTGATACGCAGTATTTT
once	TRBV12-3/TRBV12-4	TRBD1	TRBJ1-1	CASRQTGGEAFF	TGTGCCAGCAGGCAGACAGGGGGGGAAGCTTTCTTT
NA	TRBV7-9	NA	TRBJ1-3	CASSLAGTGNTIYF	TGTGCCAGCAGCTTGGCAGGGACGGGAAACACCATATATTTT
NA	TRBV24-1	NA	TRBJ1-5	CATSNPRNRVLRQPQHF	TGTGCCACCAGTAACCCGAGGAACAGGGTTTTGCGTCAGCCCCAGCATTTT
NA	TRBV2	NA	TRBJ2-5	CASSELREETQYF	TGTGCCAGCAGTGAACTACGGGAAGAGACCCAGTACTTC
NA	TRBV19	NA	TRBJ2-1	CASSNRYSYNEQFF	TGTGCCAGTAGTAACAGGTACTCCTACAATGAGCAGTTCTTC
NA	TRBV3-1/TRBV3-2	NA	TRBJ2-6	CASRSSGANVLTF	TGTGCCAGCAGGTCCTCTGGGGCCAACGTCCTGACTTTC
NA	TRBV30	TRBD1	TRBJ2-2	CAGDRGLGTGELFF	TGTGCCGGCGACAGGGGGCTAGGGACCGGGGAGCTGTTTTTT